The sample holds one count of the clone carrying this T cell receptor beta chain. Its antigen is not known. The data stem from a study of shared clonotypes between healthy human individuals. Overall study: Three plates were used per donor for CD4 naive, three for CD4 memory, two for CD8 naive and one for CD8 memory. Overall study findings and caveats: Represented diversity, genetic and exposure-history alike, was limited by few donors.

Within Nashville, Tennessee resided all donors, each a Caucasian adult. Trimming left V 4 bases short and J 0 bases short, with 10 bases between. Germline V gene data show CDR1 as SQVTM and CDR2 as ANQGSEA. The length of the CDR3 is 14 residues. When replicate PCRs were run on sorted subsets, they used 150 to 200 ng DNA, about 30,000 T cell genomes. Profiled with immunoSEQ multiplex PCR; TCRdb holds only in-frame clones, not every one. The data show approximately 82,000 clones, roughly three fifths seen once. The TCR sequence derives from a man between 25 and 39 years old in good health. Sequencing was carried out using memory CD8+ T cells sorted from blood. The sample's subset: CD45RO+ cells pooled with CCR7-negative TemRA cells. The V and J genes are TRBV29-1 and TRBJ2-1; D ambiguous. The CDR3 nucleotides are TGCAGCGTTGTTCTACAGAACTCCTACAATGAGCAGTTCTTC. Protein: CSVVLQNSYNEQFF.